The sequence of this T cell receptor (beta chain) was determined in a study of vaccination and CD4 T cells after COVID-19. At the level of the study: Everyone enrolled got two doses of BNT162b2 or mRNA-1273 vaccine.

MiXCR, run by TCRdb on the PCR reads, gives a single entry per CDR3 protein. The sample has about 33,000 distinct CDR3 sequences; under 45% are singletons. Study-level points and caveats: Spike mono-reactivity was found in 304 of 307 vaccine-specific clones from convalescent patients. Median SARS-CoV-2-reactive clonotype numbers went up from around 20 to 38, but not significantly.

Stated time point: late sampling 161 to 241 days after vaccination in three convalescent patients. Note on this clonotype: Its target is unknown.

The specimen was CD4+ T cells from blood, collected about 7 months after SARS-CoV-2 vaccination. The source of this sequence is a human donor who had recovered from COVID-19.

The DNA of the CDR3 is TGTGCCAGTAGTATAGGGACTCGAGATACGCAGTATTTT. Translation gives CASSIGTRDTQYF. This chain uses TRBV19 with TRBJ2-3, with D possibly matching TRBD2 (5 bases). V was clipped by 1 base and J by 5 bases, with 7 bases between them. CDR1 is LNHDA, CDR2 SQIVND, per germline (reference sequence). CDR3 size: 13 residues.